This T cell receptor beta chain was sequenced in a study of cytomegalovirus exposure and HLA in healthy donors. PCR involved 60 Vbeta and 13 Jbeta primers. As processed by the authors: Later, an analysis found roughly 80 million unique TCR beta chains, and about 9.9 million of these were shared. TCRdb keeps only in-frame clones here, not all; method: immunoSEQ multiplex PCR. From that table come the V and J calls and clone size; the DNA was used to work out D and trimming. Of roughly 150,000 clones in the sample, about 80% are singletons; the top ten hold 5% to 8%. Study outcomes and limitations: In a later analysis, V- and J-gene trimming of beta chains associated with a DCLRE1C missense variant, replicated independently. Based on reports, TCR beta sequences accurately predicted HLA-A and HLA-B alleles for most subjects. Most of the CMV-associated TCR beta chains (in a later analysis) appeared to be HLA-restricted.

With respect to this clone: Its antigen is currently unknown.

The specimen was PBMCs. The receptor was derived from a woman in her thirties or forties in good health and CMV-seropositive.

In DNA form, the CDR3 reads TGTGCCAGCAGTCCCTTCAGCGGAGCTGACACTGAAGCTTTCTTT. Its protein is CASSPFSGADTEAFF. The chain has TRBV6-5 and TRBJ1-1; D not certain. Germline CDR1 and CDR2: MNHEY and SVGAGI. This CDR3 has 15 residues. V was shortened by 5 bases and J by 3 bases, with 16 bases between the two germline ends.